This T cell receptor beta chain was retrieved from a study of blood T cells in healthy people across ages. Study-wide context: Per every two T cells, about one barcoded beta molecule was captured by template switching. General observations from the study: Donors of long life had a larger count of naive CD4+ cells and greater diversity than aged donors.

V dropped 0 bases and J dropped 6 bases, with 7 bases sitting between them. Germline lookup yields CDR1 LGHNA and CDR2 YNFKEQ. The length of the CDR3 is 13 residues. A second about 7 to 12 cycle PCR used barcoded and J-beta primers. Every molecule of cDNA carried a tag from a template-switch adaptor with 12 random nucleotides. Via MiXCR, TCRdb re-called the 5' RACE reads, giving one row per CDR3 protein. Counted here are about a million distinct CDR3 sequences, roughly 50% occurring once; the ten biggest clones make up 20% to 25%. Regarding this clonotype: Its target is unknown.

The TCR was taken from a woman between 55 and 75 years old in good health. The V gene is TRBV4-2, the J gene TRBJ2-3; no firm D call. Sample: blood. The CDR3 region has the DNA TGTGCCAGCAGCCAAGATGGAGTGGATACGCAGTATTTT. Its translation is CASSQDGVDTQYF.